This TCR beta chain was documented in a study of T cell responses to AZD1222 COVID-19 vaccine. Study outcomes and limitations: Clonal diversity may have been underestimated, and the donors were mostly white British, with more females than males. The breadth and depth of Spike-specific TCRs increased once two AZD1222 doses had been given. Dominant CD4 TCR responses targeted spike regions 160-218 and 743-854.

The CDR3 loop spans 14 amino acids. V lost 7 bases to trimming and J lost 1 base, with 15 bases between them. Germline V lookup: CDR1 SQVTM, CDR2 ANQGSEA. Measured with immunoSEQ multiplex PCR; TCRdb has only the in-frame clones, and not every one. Of roughly 90,000 clones listed, around 90% were seen once; the top ten hold under 5.5%. Concerning this clone: The target antigen is unknown.

This TCR was sampled from an adult who received the AZD1222 COVID-19 vaccine. The sequencing used peripheral blood, collected 28 days after the second AZD1222 dose. This sequence joins TRBV29-1 and TRBJ2-3; no reliable D call. DNA for the CDR3: TGCAGCGCCCTATCGCCAGAGGGCACAGATACGCAGTATTTT. This gives the protein CSALSPEGTDTQYF.